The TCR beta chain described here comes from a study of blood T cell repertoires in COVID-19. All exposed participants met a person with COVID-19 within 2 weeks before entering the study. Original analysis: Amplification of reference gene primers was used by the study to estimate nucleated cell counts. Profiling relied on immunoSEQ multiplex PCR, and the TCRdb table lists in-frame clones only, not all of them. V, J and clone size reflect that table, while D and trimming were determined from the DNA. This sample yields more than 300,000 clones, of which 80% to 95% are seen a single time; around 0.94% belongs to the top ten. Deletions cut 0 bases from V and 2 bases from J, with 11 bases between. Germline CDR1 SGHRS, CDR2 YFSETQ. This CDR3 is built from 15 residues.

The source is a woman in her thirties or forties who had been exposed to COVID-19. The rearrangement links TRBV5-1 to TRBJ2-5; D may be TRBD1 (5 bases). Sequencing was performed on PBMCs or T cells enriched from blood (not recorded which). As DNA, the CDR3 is TGCGCCAGCAGCTTGGGGCAGGGCCCTCAAGAGACCCAGTACTTC. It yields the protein CASSLGQGPQETQYF.